What follows is one T cell receptor beta chain and its context. The sample belongs to a study of blood T cell repertoires in COVID-19. TCRdb's table, derived via immunoSEQ multiplex PCR, lists solely in-frame clones and lacks some. The sample has 100,000 to 120,000 clones; approximately 90% are singletons. V dropped 2 bases and J dropped 2 bases, with 12 bases sitting between them. The CDR3 is 16 amino acids. The V gene's germline CDR1 is MDHEN and CDR2 SYDVKM. Sequences were obtained from peripheral blood. The sequence came from a human donor in a cohort sampled during active COVID-19. The chain uses TRBV28 and TRBJ2-2; D may be TRBD1 (6 bases). The CDR3 reads CASSLEPGDNTGELFF. CDR3 nucleotide sequence: TGTGCCAGCAGTTTAGAGCCAGGGGATAACACCGGGGAGCTGTTTTTT.